What follows is one T cell receptor beta chain and its context. TCRdb used MiXCR to reprocess the 5' RACE reads, holding one entry per CDR3 protein. The repertoire consists of roughly 1.6 million distinct CDR3 sequences, with around a third occurring once and the leading ten covering 0.25% to 0.3%. V was pared by 0 bases and J by 10 bases, with 5 bases of the junction left unmatched. The CDR3 runs to 16 residues. Germline CDR1 LGHDT, CDR2 YNNKEL (reference sequence). This entry belongs to a study of identical twins. Sequencing was done on a sample of cord blood. The source is a newborn girl in good health. This chain connects TRBV3-1 to TRBJ2-1; 14 nucleotides agree with TRBD2. The CDR3, as DNA: TGTGCCAGCAGCCAAGATTCGAGACTAGCGGGGGGGGAGCAGTTCTTC. This codes for CASSQDSRLAGGEQFF.